These 21 T cell receptor beta chains came from one sample sequenced in a study of OX40 agonist ivuxolimab in advanced cancers. Profiling relied on immunoSEQ multiplex PCR, and the TCRdb table lists in-frame clones only, not all of them. The table includes 70,000 to 95,000 clones, more than 85% detected once. The sequencing used CD4+ or CD8+ T cells sorted from blood, collected in a trial of the OX40 agonist ivuxolimab. The receptors shown here come from an adult with an advanced solid tumor such as melanoma, head and neck, liver or kidney cancer.

The chain employs TRBV7-8 and TRBJ2-2; D gene ambiguous. The V gene lost 4 bases and the J gene lost 4 bases, with 4 bases spanning the gap. The CDR3 spans 12 residues. In germline, CDR1 is SGHVS, CDR2 FQNEAQ. CDR3: CASSSFTGELFF. In DNA form, the CDR3 reads TGTGCCAGCAGCTCTTTCACCGGGGAGCTGTTTTTT.

The chain combines TRBV7-6 with TRBJ2-1; TRBD2 matches 8 bases. Losses at the gene ends were 5 bases for V and 10 bases for J; bases not matched to a gene: 4. CDR1 SGHVS and CDR2 FNYEAQ come from the germline V gene. This CDR3 contains 12 residues. DNA for the CDR3: TGTGCCAGCAGCCTTATAGCGGGGGAGCAGTTCTTC. Translation gives CASSLIAGEQFF.

In this sample, this clone turned up a few times. The chain recombines TRBV5-1 with TRBJ2-2, with D unclear. V was shortened by 5 bases and J by 1 base, with 9 bases between the two germline ends. Germline CDR1 is SGHRS and CDR2 is YFSETQ. This CDR3 has 14 residues. This CDR3 reads CASRTALNTGELFF. The CDR3 bases are TGCGCCAGCAGGACGGCCCTGAACACCGGGGAGCTGTTTTTT.

This chain uses TRBV14 with TRBJ1-6, with 10 bases matching TRBD1. This CDR3 region has 15 residues. Trimming cost V 1 base and J 10 bases; bases outside gene matches: 4. The germline V gene encodes CDR1 SGHDN and CDR2 FVKESK. The CDR3 here is CASSQGTGGRSPLHF. Here the CDR3 DNA reads TGTGCCAGCAGCCAAGGGACAGGGGGTCGGTCACCCCTCCACTTT. Full variable domain (remainder filled in from reference TRBV14 and TRBJ1-6): EAGVTQFPSHSVIEKGQTVTLRCDPISGHDNLYWYRRVMGKEIKFLLHFVKESKQDESGMPNNRFLAERTGGTYSTLKVQPAELEDSGVYFCASSQGTGGRSPLHFGNGTRLTVT.

The genes are TRBV29-1 and TRBJ2-1; 7 bases match TRBD2. The CDR3 contains 16 residues. With V trimmed by 3 bases and J by 0 bases, 8 bases remained unmatched. Germline CDR1 is SQVTM and CDR2 is ANQGSEA. CDR3 in amino acids: CSVESATSASYNEQFF. CDR3 DNA: TGCAGCGTTGAGTCCGCTACTAGCGCCTCCTACAATGAGCAGTTCTTC.

The chain combines TRBV7-9 with TRBJ1-2, with D possibly matching TRBD1 (6 bases). Trimming left V 5 bases short and J 3 bases short, with 16 bases between. Germline V CDR1 and CDR2: SEHNR, FQNEAQ (reference sequence). The CDR3 runs 15 residues. This CDR3 is CASSPGDRFDYGYTF. The CDR3 nucleotides read TGTGCCAGCAGCCCAGGGGACCGGTTTGACTATGGCTACACCTTC.

The chain recombines TRBV27 with TRBJ1-5, with D possibly TRBD1 on 6 matching bases. The germline V and J ends were trimmed by 2 bases and 2 bases, with 10 bases remaining between them. The CDR3 has 15 amino acids. The germline CDR1 and CDR2 sequences are MNHEY and SMNVEV (reference sequence). Here the CDR3 reads CASSLKTGGNQPQHF. CDR3 bases: TGTGCCAGCAGTTTAAAGACAGGCGGCAATCAGCCCCAGCATTTT.

This clone has only a few counts. The chain employs TRBV11-2 and TRBJ2-2; D gene ambiguous. Trimming cost V 1 base and J 1 base, with 7 bases left between them. CDR3 length equals 15 residues. CDR1 SGHAT and CDR2 FQNNGV come from the germline V gene. The CDR3 sequence: CASSLAPQNTGELFF. DNA for the CDR3: TGTGCCAGCAGCTTAGCCCCACAGAACACCGGGGAGCTGTTTTTT.

The chain employs TRBV5-1 and TRBJ2-3, with 10 bases lining up with TRBD2. Germline CDR1 reads SGHRS; CDR2 reads YFSETQ. The CDR3 loop spans 16 amino acids. V lost 7 bases, J lost 4 bases, and 12 bases stayed unmatched. The CDR3 sequence: CASGPGLASNADTQYF. CDR3 DNA sequence: TGCGCCAGCGGGCCGGGACTAGCGAGCAACGCAGATACGCAGTATTTT.

The V and J genes are TRBV12-5 and TRBJ1-5; D is undetermined. Trimming cost V 1 base and J 7 bases, with 8 bases left between them. Germline lookup yields CDR1 LGHNT and CDR2 FRNRAP. The CDR3 is made up of 13 amino acids. The CDR3 DNA follows: TGTGCTAGTGGTTTGGAATCGGGACAGCCCCAGCATTTT. It yields the protein CASGLESGQPQHF.

The rearrangement links TRBV5-4 to TRBJ2-1; D is uncertain. Trimming stripped 0 bases from V and 0 bases from J, with 7 bases between. The CDR3 runs 15 residues. Germline V CDR1 and CDR2: SGHNT, YYREEE (reference sequence). CDR3 amino acids: CASSLDLISYNEQFF. The CDR3 DNA reads as TGTGCCAGCAGCTTGGACCTTATCTCCTACAATGAGCAGTTCTTC.

The table lists this clone with a few counts. The rearrangement uses TRBV19 and TRBJ2-5; the match to TRBD2 covers 7 bases. CDR1 and CDR2 from the germline V gene are LNHDA and SQIVND (reference sequence). The ends lost 8 bases at V and 4 bases at J; junction bases unmatched: 7. The CDR3 has 13 residues. The CDR3 here is CASRRGNGETQYF. DNA for the CDR3: TGTGCCAGTCGGCGGGGGAATGGAGAGACCCAGTACTTC.

This chain connects TRBV28 to TRBJ1-1; a weak D match, TRBD1 (5 bases). Germline assignment: CDR1 MDHEN and CDR2 SYDVKM. Trimming left V 8 bases short and J 0 bases short, with 16 bases between. This CDR3 spans 15 amino acids. This chain's CDR3 is CASFSAGRVNTEAFF. In DNA, the CDR3 is TGTGCCAGCTTCTCGGCGGGGCGTGTGAACACTGAAGCTTTCTTT. The entire variable domain, with the rest obtained from reference TRBV28 and TRBJ1-1, is as follows: DVKVTQSSRYLVKRTGEKVFLECVQDMDHENMFWYRQDPGLGLRLIYFSYDVKMKEKGDIPEGYSVSREKKERFSLILESASTNQTSMYLCASFSAGRVNTEAFFGQGTRLTVV.

The chain couples TRBV28 to TRBJ2-2, with 14 bases matching TRBD2. From germline, CDR1 is MDHEN and CDR2 SYDVKM. The CDR3 extends over 16 amino acids. With 5 bases clipped from V and 5 bases from J, the junction kept 4 bases outside the gene matches. The CDR3, as DNA: TGTGCCAGCAGTCTGGGACTAGCGGGAGTAACCGGGGAGCTGTTTTTT. Its protein is CASSLGLAGVTGELFF.

The chain links TRBV28 to TRBJ2-5, with 8 nucleotides matching TRBD2. This CDR3 region has 13 residues. J was trimmed by 1 base and V by 7 bases; bases with no gene match: 2. The germline V gene encodes CDR1 MDHEN and CDR2 SYDVKM. The CDR3 DNA is TGTGCCAGCATCGCGGGGGGCCAAGAGACCCAGTACTTC. It yields the protein CASIAGGQETQYF. Together with reference TRBV28 and TRBJ2-5, the CDR3 gives the full variable domain: DVKVTQSSRYLVKRTGEKVFLECVQDMDHENMFWYRQDPGLGLRLIYFSYDVKMKEKGDIPEGYSVSREKKERFSLILESASTNQTSMYLCASIAGGQETQYFGPGTRLLVL.

The V gene is TRBV19, the J gene TRBJ1-2; unclear D gene. This CDR3 contains 12 residues. The V gene lost 6 bases and the J gene lost 0 bases, with 5 bases spanning the gap. Germline V gene lookup returns CDR1 LNHDA and CDR2 SQIVND (reference sequence). For the CDR3, the DNA is TGTGCCAGTAGCCTTGCTAACTATGGCTACACCTTC. Translated: CASSLANYGYTF. Variable domain in full (rest from reference TRBV19 and TRBJ1-2): DGGITQSPKYLFRKEGQNVTLSCEQNLNHDAMYWYRQDPGQGLRLIYYSQIVNDFQKGDIAEGYSVSREKKESFPLTVTSAQKNPTAFYLCASSLANYGYTFGSGTRLTVV.

The CDR3 DNA is TGTGCCAGCAGTAAGGCAGGGGACTCCTACGAGCAGTACTTC. It is translated as CASSKAGDSYEQYF. The chain links TRBV6-1 to TRBJ2-5; D may be TRBD1 (6 bases). Judging by the DNA end, TRBJ2-7 fits better; the J call may be wrong. The CDR3 sequence is 14 residues long. CDR1 and CDR2 from the germline V gene are MNHNS and SASEGT.

The V gene is TRBV5-4, the J gene TRBJ2-3, with TRBD2 matching over 12 bases. CDR3 length: 16 amino acids. J gave up 0 bases and V 5 bases, and 4 bases lay outside the gene matches. Per germline, CDR1 SGHNT and CDR2 YYREEE (reference sequence). CDR3 coding DNA: TGTGCCAGCAGTTTCGGACTAGCGGGGAGCACAGATACGCAGTATTTT. This codes for CASSFGLAGSTDTQYF.

The chain is built from TRBV18 and TRBJ2-7; D uncertain. The CDR3 sequence is 14 residues long. Germline CDR1 and CDR2: KGHSH and LQKENI. V lost 2 bases, J lost 0 bases, and 8 bases lay in between. CDR3 bases: TGTGCCAGCTCACCAGGTGGCAGCTCCTACGAGCAGTACTTC. Its translation is CASSPGGSSYEQYF.

This clone was observed a single time. This sequence joins TRBV28 and TRBJ1-5, with D tentatively TRBD1 (6 bases). CDR1 is MDHEN, CDR2 SYDVKM, per germline. V was pared by 4 bases and J by 3 bases, with 13 bases between. CDR3 size: 15 residues. The chain's CDR3 is CASSSAQGVNQPQHF. The CDR3 region has the DNA TGTGCCAGCAGTTCCGCACAGGGAGTCAATCAGCCCCAGCATTTT.

The V call is TRBV19, the J call TRBJ2-3; the D gene is possibly TRBD2 (5 bases). The CDR3 runs to 15 residues. V lost 8 bases, J lost 0 bases, and 15 bases lay in between. CDR1 is LNHDA, CDR2 SQIVND, per germline (reference sequence). The CDR3, as DNA: TGTGCCAGTTCACCTGAGGGAAAAAGCACAGATACGCAGTATTTT. Translating it yields CASSPEGKSTDTQYF.